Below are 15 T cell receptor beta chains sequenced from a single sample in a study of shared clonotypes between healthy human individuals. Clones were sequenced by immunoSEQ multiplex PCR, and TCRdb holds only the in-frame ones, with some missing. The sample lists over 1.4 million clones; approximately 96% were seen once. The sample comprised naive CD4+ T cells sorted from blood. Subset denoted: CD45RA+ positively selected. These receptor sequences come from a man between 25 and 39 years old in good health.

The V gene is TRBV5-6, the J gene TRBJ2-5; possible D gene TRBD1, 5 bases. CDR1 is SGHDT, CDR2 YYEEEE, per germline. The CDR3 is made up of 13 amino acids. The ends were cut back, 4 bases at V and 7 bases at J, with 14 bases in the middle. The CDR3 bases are TGTGCCAGCAGCAAAGGACCCCAGGGGACCCAGTACTTC. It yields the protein CASSKGPQGTQYF.

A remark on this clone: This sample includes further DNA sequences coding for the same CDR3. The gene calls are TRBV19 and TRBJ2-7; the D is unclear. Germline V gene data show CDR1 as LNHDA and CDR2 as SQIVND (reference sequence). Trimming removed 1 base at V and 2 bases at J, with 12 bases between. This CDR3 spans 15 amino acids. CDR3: CASSIVGGTTYEQYF. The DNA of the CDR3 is TGTGCCAGTAGTATAGTAGGCGGTACTACCTACGAGCAGTACTTC.

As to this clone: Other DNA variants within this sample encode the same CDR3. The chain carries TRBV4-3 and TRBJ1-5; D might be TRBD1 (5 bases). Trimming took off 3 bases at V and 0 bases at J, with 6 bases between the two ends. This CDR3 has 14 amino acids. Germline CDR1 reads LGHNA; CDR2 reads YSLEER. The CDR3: CASSQDTSNQPQHF. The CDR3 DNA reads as TGCGCCAGCAGCCAGGACACTAGCAATCAGCCCCAGCATTTT.

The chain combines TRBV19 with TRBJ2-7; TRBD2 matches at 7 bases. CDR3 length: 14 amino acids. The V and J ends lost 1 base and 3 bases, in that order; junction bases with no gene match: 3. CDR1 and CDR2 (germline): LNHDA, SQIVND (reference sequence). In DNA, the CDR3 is TGTGCCAGTAGTATAGCGGGAGGCCTCTACGAGCAGTACTTC. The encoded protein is CASSIAGGLYEQYF. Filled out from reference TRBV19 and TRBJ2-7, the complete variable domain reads DGGITQSPKYLFRKEGQNVTLSCEQNLNHDAMYWYRQDPGQGLRLIYYSQIVNDFQKGDIAEGYSVSREKKESFPLTVTSAQKNPTAFYLCASSIAGGLYEQYFGPGTRLTVT.

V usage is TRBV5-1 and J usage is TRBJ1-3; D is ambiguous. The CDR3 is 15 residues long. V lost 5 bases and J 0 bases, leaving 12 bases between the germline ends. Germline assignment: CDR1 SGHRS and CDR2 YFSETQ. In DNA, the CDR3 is TGCGCCAGCAGTCCACAGCCATACTCTGGAAACACCATATATTTT. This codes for CASSPQPYSGNTIYF. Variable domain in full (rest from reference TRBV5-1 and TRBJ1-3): KAGVTQTPRYLIKTRGQQVTLSCSPISGHRSVSWYQQTPGQGLQFLFEYFSETQRNKGNFPGRFSGRQFSNSRSEMNVSTLELGDSALYLCASSPQPYSGNTIYFGEGSWLTVV.

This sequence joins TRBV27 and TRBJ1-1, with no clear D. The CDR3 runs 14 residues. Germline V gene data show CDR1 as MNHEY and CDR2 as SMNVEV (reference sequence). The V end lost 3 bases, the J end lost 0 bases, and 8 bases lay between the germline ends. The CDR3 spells CASSLEGMNTEAFF. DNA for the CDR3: TGTGCCAGCAGTTTGGAGGGAATGAACACTGAAGCTTTCTTT.

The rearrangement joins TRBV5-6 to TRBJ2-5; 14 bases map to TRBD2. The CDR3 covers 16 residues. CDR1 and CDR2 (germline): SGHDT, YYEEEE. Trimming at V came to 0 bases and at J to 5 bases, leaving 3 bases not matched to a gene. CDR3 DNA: TGTGCCAGCAGCTTGGGAGGGACTAGCGGGAGTGAGACCCAGTACTTC. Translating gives CASSLGGTSGSETQYF. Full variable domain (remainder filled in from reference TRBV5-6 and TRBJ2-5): DAGVTQSPTHLIKTRGQQVTLRCSPKSGHDTVSWYQQALGQGPQFIFQYYEEEERQRGNFPDRFSGHQFPNYSSELNVNALLLGDSALYLCASSLGGTSGSETQYFGPGTRLLVL.

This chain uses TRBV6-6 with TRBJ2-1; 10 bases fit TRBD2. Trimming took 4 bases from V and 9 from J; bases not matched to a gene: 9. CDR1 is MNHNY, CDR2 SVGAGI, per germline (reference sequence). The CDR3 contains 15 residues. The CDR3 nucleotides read TGTGCCAGCAGTTCGGGGCTAGCGGGAGTGGCTGAGCAGTTCTTC. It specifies CASSSGLAGVAEQFF.

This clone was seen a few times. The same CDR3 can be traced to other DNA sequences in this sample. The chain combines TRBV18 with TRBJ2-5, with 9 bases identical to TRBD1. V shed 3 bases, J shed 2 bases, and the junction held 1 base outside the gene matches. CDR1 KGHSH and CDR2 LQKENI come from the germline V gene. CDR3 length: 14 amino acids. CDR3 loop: CASSPGTGQETQYF. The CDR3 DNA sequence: TGTGCCAGCTCACCCGGGACAGGGCAAGAGACCCAGTACTTC.

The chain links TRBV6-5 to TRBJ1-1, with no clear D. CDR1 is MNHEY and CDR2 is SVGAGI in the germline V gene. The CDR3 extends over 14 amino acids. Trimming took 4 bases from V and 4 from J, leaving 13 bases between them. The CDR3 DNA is TGTGCCAGCAGTTCGGCGGCTTGGGGCACTGAAGCTTTCTTT. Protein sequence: CASSSAAWGTEAFF.

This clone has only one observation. CDR3 bases: TGTGCCAGCAGCGCCGACAGGGCAAATAGGGAGCTGTTTTTT. Its translation is CASSADRANRELFF. The chain has TRBV7-8 and TRBJ2-2, with TRBD1 matching over 7 bases. The length of the CDR3 is 14 residues. V lost 5 bases, J lost 9 bases, and 9 bases stayed unmatched. From germline, CDR1 is SGHVS and CDR2 FQNEAQ.

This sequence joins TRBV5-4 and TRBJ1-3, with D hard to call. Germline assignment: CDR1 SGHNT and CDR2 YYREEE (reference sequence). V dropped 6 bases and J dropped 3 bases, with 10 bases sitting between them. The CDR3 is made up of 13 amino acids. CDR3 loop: CASTRGNGNTIYF. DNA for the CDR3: TGTGCCAGCACCCGAGGGAATGGAAACACCATATATTTT.

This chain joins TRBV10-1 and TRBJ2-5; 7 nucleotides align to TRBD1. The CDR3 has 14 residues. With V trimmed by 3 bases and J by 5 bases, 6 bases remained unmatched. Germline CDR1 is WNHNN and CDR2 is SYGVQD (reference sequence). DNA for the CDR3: TGCGCCAGCAGTGACCGCAGGGGGATCGAGACCCAGTACTTC. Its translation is CASSDRRGIETQYF.

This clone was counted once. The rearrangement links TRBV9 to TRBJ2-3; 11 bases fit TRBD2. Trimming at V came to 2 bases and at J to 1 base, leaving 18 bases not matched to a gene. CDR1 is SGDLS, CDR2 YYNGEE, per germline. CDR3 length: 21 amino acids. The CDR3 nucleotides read TGTGCCAGCAGCGTTCGCAGTGGACTAGCGGGTAGGGGGGCTGGCACAGATACGCAGTATTTT. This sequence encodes CASSVRSGLAGRGAGTDTQYF.

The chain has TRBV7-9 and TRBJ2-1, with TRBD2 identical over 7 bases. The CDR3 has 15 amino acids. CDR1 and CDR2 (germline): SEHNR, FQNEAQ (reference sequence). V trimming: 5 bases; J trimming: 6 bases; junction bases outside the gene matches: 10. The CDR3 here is CASSGPGTTLNEQFF. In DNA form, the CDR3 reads TGTGCCAGCAGCGGACCGGGGACTACTCTCAATGAGCAGTTCTTC.